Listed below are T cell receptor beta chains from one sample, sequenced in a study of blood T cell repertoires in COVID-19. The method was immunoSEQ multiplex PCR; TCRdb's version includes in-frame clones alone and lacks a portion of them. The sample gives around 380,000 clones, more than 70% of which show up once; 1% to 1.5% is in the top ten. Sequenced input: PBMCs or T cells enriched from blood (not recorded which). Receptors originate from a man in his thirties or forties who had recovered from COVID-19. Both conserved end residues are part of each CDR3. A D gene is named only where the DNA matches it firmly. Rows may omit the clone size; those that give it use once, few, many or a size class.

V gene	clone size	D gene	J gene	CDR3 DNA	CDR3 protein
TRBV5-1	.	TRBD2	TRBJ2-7	TGCGCCAGCAGCCCCGGGACTAACTACGAGCAGTACTTC	CASSPGTNYEQYF
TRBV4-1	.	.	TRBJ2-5	TGCGCCAGCAGCCCCGGGACAAGGGAGACCCAGTACTTC	CASSPGTRETQYF
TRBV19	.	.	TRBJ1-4	TGTGCCAGTAGCCAACAGGGTAATGAAAAACTGTTTTTT	CASSQQGNEKLFF
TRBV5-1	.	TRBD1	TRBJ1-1	TGCGCCAGCAGCCGGACAGGGGGCCATGGTGAAGCTTTCTTT	CASSRTGGHGEAFF
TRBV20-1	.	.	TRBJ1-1	TGCAGTGCTAGAGATGTCGCTGAAGCTTTCTTT	CSARDVAEAFF
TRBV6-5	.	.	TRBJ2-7	TGTGCCAGCAGTTACTCGAACGCCGGGGGTCGCTACGAGCAGTACTTC	CASSYSNAGGRYEQYF
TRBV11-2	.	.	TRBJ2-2	TGTGCCAGCAGCTGGGAGACGAACACCGGGGAGCTGTTTTTT	CASSWETNTGELFF
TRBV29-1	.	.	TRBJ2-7	TGCAGCGTTCAGGGTCCAGATTCCTACGAGCAGTACTTC	CSVQGPDSYEQYF
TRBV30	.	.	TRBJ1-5	TGTGCCTGGAGTGTAGGGGATAGCAATCAGCCCCAGCATTTT	CAWSVGDSNQPQHF
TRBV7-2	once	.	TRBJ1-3	TGTGCCAGCAGCCTACAGGGTTCTGGAAACACCATATATTTT	CASSLQGSGNTIYF
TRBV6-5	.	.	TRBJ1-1	TGTGCCAGCCTCCTCCCACAGGCTTACACTGAAGCTTTCTTT	CASLLPQAYTEAFF
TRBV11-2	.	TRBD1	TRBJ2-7	TGTGCCAGCAGCGGGGGACAGGGGGCGCGGGACGAGCAGTACTTC	CASSGGQGARDEQYF
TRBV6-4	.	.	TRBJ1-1	TGTGCCAGCAGAACAGCGGGATGGCACACTGAAGCTTTCTTT	CASRTAGWHTEAFF
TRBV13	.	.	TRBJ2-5	TGTGCCAGCAGCATAACCAGGTCAGGGGAGACCCAGTACTTC	CASSITRSGETQYF
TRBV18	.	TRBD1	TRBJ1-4	TGTGCCAGCTCTCAGGGACAGGATGAAAAACTGTTTTTT	CASSQGQDEKLFF
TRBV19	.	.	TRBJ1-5	TGTGCCAGTATTCTCACCTCGGGGCAGCCCCAGCATTTT	CASILTSGQPQHF